The text below deals with one T cell receptor (beta chain). The antigen is unknown. This sample was included in a study of identifying expanded T cells in peripheral blood. Collection occurred without any documented infections or immune events in donors. The data were produced by immunoSEQ multiplex PCR, yet TCRdb's version contains in-frame clones alone and is incomplete. The data show 75,000 to 90,000 clones, 80% to 90% seen once. Overall study results and limits: Approximately two-week clone count variance significantly increased as total template count grew.

Germline V lookup: CDR1 SGHNT, CDR2 YYREEE (reference sequence). V gave up 4 bases and J gave up 0 bases, with 5 bases separating them. This CDR3 has 13 amino acids. The receptor comes from a person between 18 and 75 years old in good health. The chain links TRBV5-4 to TRBJ1-3; D gene unclear. The specimen sequenced was blood. CDR3 amino acids: CASSAISGNTIYF. The CDR3 DNA reads as TGTGCCAGCAGCGCTATCTCTGGAAACACCATATATTTT.